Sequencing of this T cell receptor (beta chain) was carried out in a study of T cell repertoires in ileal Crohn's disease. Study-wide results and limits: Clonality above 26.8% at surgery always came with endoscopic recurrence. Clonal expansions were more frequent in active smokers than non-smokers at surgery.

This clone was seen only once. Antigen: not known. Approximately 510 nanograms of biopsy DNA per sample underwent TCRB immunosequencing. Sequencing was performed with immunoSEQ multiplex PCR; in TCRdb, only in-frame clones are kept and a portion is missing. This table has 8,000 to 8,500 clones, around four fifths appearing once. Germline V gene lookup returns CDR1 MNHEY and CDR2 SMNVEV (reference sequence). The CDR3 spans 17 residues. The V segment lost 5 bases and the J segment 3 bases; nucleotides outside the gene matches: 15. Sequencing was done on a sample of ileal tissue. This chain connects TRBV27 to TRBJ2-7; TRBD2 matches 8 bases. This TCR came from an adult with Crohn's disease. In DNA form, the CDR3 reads TGTGCCAGCAGTCTACGTATGCCGGGACTAGGGGACTACGAGCAGTACTTC. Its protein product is CASSLRMPGLGDYEQYF.